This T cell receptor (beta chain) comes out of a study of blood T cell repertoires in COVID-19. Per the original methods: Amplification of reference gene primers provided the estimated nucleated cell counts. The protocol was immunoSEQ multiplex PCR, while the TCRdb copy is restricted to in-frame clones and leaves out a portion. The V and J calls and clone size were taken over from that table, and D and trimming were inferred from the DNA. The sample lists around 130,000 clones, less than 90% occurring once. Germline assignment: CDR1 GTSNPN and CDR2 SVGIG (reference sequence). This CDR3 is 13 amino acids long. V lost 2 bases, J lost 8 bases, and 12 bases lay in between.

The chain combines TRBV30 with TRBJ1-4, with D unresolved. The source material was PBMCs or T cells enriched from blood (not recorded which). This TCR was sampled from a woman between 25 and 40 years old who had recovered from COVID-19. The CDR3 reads CAWSNSPGEKLFF. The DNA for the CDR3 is TGTGCCTGGAGTAACTCTCCGGGGGAAAAACTGTTTTTT.